These T cell receptor beta chains were read from a single sample in a study of cytotoxic CD8 clonotypes in ibrutinib-treated CLL. Clones were read by immunoSEQ multiplex PCR, and TCRdb kept only the in-frame ones, dropping some. The data hold 110,000 to 150,000 clones, with around 76% observed a single time. Sequenced material: PBMCs, taken after 24 months of ibrutinib treatment. Receptor source: a human donor with chronic lymphocytic leukemia. CDR3s include the opening cysteine and the closing phenylalanine or tryptophan. The order of the fields is clone size, V gene, D gene, J gene, CDR3 DNA, CDR3 protein. D genes are given only for firm matches. Some rows have no size entry. The others give once, few or many, or a class for an expanded clone.

NA	TRBV5-5	NA	TRBJ1-2	TGTGCCAGCAGGGGGGGAGCCGTAGGCTACACCTTC	CASRGGAVGYTF
NA	TRBV4-3	NA	TRBJ1-1	TGCGCCAGCACAAACGAGGAGGGGTCGACTGAAGCTTTCTTT	CASTNEEGSTEAFF
NA	TRBV7-2	NA	TRBJ2-2	TGTGCCAGCGACCAGGCAGTAACTAGTCACGGGGAGCTGTTTTTT	CASDQAVTSHGELFF
NA	TRBV6-6	NA	TRBJ1-1	TGTGCCAGCAGTGAGGTGGGGGTAACTGAAGCTTTCTTT	CASSEVGVTEAFF
NA	TRBV5-6	TRBD2	TRBJ2-7	TGTGCCAGCAGCTCGGGGGTAGTGGCGGGAGTTTCCTACGAGCAGTACTTC	CASSSGVVAGVSYEQYF
NA	TRBV10-3	TRBD2	TRBJ2-2	TGTGCCATCAGTGGAGGGACGCCCGGGGGGACTGCCGGGGAGCTGTTTTTT	CAISGGTPGGTAGELFF
NA	TRBV7-8	TRBD1	TRBJ1-3	TGTGCCAGCAGCTTCACACAGGGGGCTGGAAACACCATATATTTT	CASSFTQGAGNTIYF
once	TRBV5-1	NA	TRBJ2-5	TGCGCCAGCAGCCCGACAGCCGGGGAGACCCAGTACTTC	CASSPTAGETQYF
few	TRBV6-7	NA	TRBJ2-1	TGTGCCAGCAGGTGGGGGGCGTTCTTC	CASRWGAFF
many	TRBV5-1	NA	TRBJ2-7	TGCGCCAGCAGCCCCAGGACAGCCTCCTACGAGCAGTACTTC	CASSPRTASYEQYF
NA	TRBV6-6	NA	TRBJ1-2	TGTGCCAGCAGTTACTCGGGGCAGGCTACTAACTATGGCTACACCTTC	CASSYSGQATNYGYTF
NA	TRBV9	NA	TRBJ1-5	TGTGCCAGCAGCGCCTCCCCAAGGCAGCCCCAGCATTTT	CASSASPRQPQHF
NA	TRBV5-4	TRBD1	TRBJ1-3	TGTGCCAGCAGTAGCGGTCAGGGGGCCGCTGGAAACACCATATATTTT	CASSSGQGAAGNTIYF
NA	TRBV19	NA	TRBJ1-4	TGTGCCAGTAGTATGTACGTGGAAAAACTGTTTTTT	CASSMYVEKLFF
once	TRBV30	TRBD1	TRBJ2-5	TGTGCCTGGAGTGTAGGGGGCACGAAGACCCAGTACTTC	CAWSVGGTKTQYF
few	TRBV27	NA	TRBJ1-5	TGTGCCAGCAGTTTATCTCGGTGGAGTAGCAATCAGCCCCAGCATTTT	CASSLSRWSSNQPQHF
NA	TRBV18	NA	TRBJ1-2	TGTGCCAGCTCACCGACAACCGTGCTTGGCTACACCTTC	CASSPTTVLGYTF
few	TRBV11-3	NA	TRBJ2-1	TGTGCCAGCAGCCCCCGGGTTGGGGACTACAATGAGCAGTTCTTC	CASSPRVGDYNEQFF
NA	TRBV9	TRBD2	TRBJ2-7	TGTGCCAGCAGCGTAGGCGGGACTAGCTGGGCTGGGCAGTACTTC	CASSVGGTSWAGQYF
NA	TRBV7-9	TRBD2	TRBJ2-3	TGTGCCAGCAGCCGAAGCGGGATGAGCACAGATACGCAGTATTTT	CASSRSGMSTDTQYF
few	TRBV4-1	TRBD2	TRBJ2-3	TGCGCCAGCAGCCATCATGGGCTAGCGGGGCACACAGATACGCAGTATTTT	CASSHHGLAGHTDTQYF